The next 8 T cell receptor beta chains were all read from a single sample in a study of cytotoxic CD8 clonotypes in ibrutinib-treated CLL. The method was immunoSEQ multiplex PCR; TCRdb's version includes in-frame clones alone and lacks a portion of them. The sample yields 12,000 or so clones, around 81% seen once. Specimen: PBMCs, collected at disease progression, from a patient treated with ibrutinib. All receptors come from a human donor with chronic lymphocytic leukemia.

The genes are TRBV5-1 and TRBJ2-2; TRBD2 aligns across 7 bases. The germline V gene has CDR1 SGHRS and CDR2 YFSETQ. The J segment lost 3 bases and the V segment lost 0 bases, leaving 8 bases of the junction unmatched. The CDR3 covers 17 residues. CDR3 in DNA: TGCGCCAGCAGCTTGGCCCGGGGACTAACCTACACCGGGGAGCTGTTTTTT. Protein: CASSLARGLTYTGELFF.

The rearrangement uses TRBV14 and TRBJ2-5; D is uncertain. The V end lost 3 bases, the J end lost 7 bases, and 15 bases lay between the germline ends. Germline lookup yields CDR1 SGHDN and CDR2 FVKESK. The CDR3 covers 14 residues. DNA of the CDR3: TGTGCCAGCAGCCAGAGCCTACGGGTTACGACCCAGTACTTC. It is translated as CASSQSLRVTTQYF.

The chain links TRBV18 to TRBJ2-3, with TRBD1 matching 10 bases. This CDR3 contains 17 residues. Trimming at V came to 4 bases and at J to 3 bases, leaving 10 bases not matched to a gene. Looked up from germline, CDR1 is KGHSH and CDR2 is LQKENI. CDR3 residues: CASSHARDRGTTDTQYF. The DNA of the CDR3 is TGTGCCAGCTCACACGCAAGGGACAGGGGCACTACAGATACGCAGTATTTT.

The CDR3 reads CASSRDTSYEQYF. As DNA, the CDR3 is TGTGCCAGCAGCCGGGACACCTCCTACGAGCAGTACTTC. The chain links TRBV5-8 to TRBJ2-7, with D perhaps matching TRBD1 (6 bases). The CDR3 is made up of 13 amino acids. CDR1 and CDR2 (germline): SGHTS, YDEGEE. The V and J ends lost 4 bases and 0 bases respectively, with 8 bases between them.

J is TRBJ2-7 and V is TRBV7-2; the D is unclear. Germline V gene data show CDR1 as SGHTA and CDR2 as FQGNSA. Trimming cost V 5 bases and J 7 bases, with 15 bases left between them. CDR3 length equals 13 residues. CDR3 loop: CASSNTLTGEQYF. DNA of the CDR3: TGTGCCAGCAGCAATACCCTGACGGGTGAGCAGTACTTC.

This sequence joins TRBV9 and TRBJ2-5; possibly TRBD2 for D (6 bases). Germline values: CDR1 SGDLS, CDR2 YYNGEE. V was shortened by 0 bases and J by 5 bases, with 8 bases between the two germline ends. This CDR3 has 13 amino acids. CDR3 amino acids: CASSVGRGETQYF. The CDR3 nucleotides are TGTGCCAGCAGCGTAGGACGGGGGGAGACCCAGTACTTC.

The CDR3 DNA sequence: TGTGCCAGCAGGACGACAGGGGGCGGCGAAAAACTGTTTTTT. It codes for CASRTTGGGEKLFF. This chain connects TRBV6-1 to TRBJ1-4; 10 bases agree with TRBD1. This CDR3 is 14 amino acids long. Germline-derived CDR1 and CDR2 are MNHNS and SASEGT. J was trimmed by 8 bases and V by 6 bases; bases with no gene match: 6.

The chain combines TRBV21-1 with TRBJ2-6; whether TRBD2, the table's D call, matches the DNA was not checked. TRBV21-1 is a pseudogene segment. There are 21 residues in the CDR3. The CDR3 DNA reads TGTGCCAGCAGCAAAGACGAGGAGACGTCGTCTCGCAGATCTGGGGCCAACGTCCTGACTTTC. This codes for CASSKDEETSSRRSGANVLTF.